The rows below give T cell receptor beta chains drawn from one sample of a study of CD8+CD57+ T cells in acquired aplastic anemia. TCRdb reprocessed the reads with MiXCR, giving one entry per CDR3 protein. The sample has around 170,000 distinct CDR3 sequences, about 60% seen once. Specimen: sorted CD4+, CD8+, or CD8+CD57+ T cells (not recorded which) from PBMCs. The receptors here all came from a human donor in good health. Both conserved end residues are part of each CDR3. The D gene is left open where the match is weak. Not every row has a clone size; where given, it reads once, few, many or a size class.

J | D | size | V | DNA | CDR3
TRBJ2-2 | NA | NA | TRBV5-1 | TGCGCCAGCAGCCGTTCCGGGGAGCTGTTTTTT | CASSRSGELFF
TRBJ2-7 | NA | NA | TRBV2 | TGTGCCAGCAGTGAACGGCTCCTACCCTACGAGCAGTACTTC | CASSERLLPYEQYF
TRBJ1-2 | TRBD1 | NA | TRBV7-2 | TGTGCCAGCAGCCCTCAGACAGGGGTATACGATGGCTACACCTTC | CASSPQTGVYDGYTF
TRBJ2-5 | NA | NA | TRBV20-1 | TGCAGTGCTACCCCGGCCCAGTACTTC | CSATPAQYF
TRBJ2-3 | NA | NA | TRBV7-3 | TGTGCCAGCAGCCGCCAGGGGAGCACAGATACGCAGTATTTT | CASSRQGSTDTQYF
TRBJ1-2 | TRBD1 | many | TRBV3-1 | TGTGCCAGCAGCCCCGACAGGGGATGGTATGGCTACACCTTC | CASSPDRGWYGYTF
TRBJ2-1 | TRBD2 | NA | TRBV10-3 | TGTGCCATCAGTGAGTCGGGACTAGCGGGAGGGGCCTACAATGAGCAGTTCTTC | CAISESGLAGGAYNEQFF
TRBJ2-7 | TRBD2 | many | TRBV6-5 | TGTGCCAGCAGATTTGCGGGAGAGATCTACGAGCAGTACTTC | CASRFAGEIYEQYF
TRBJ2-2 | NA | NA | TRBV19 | TGTGCCAGTAGTATCAGTGCGAACACCGGGGAGCTGTTTTTT | CASSISANTGELFF
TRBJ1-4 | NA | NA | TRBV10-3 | TGTGCCATCAGACCGGGACACCTAAGGGGGGCAACTAATGAAAAACTGTTTTTT | CAIRPGHLRGATNEKLFF
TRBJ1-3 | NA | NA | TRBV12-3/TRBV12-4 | TGTGCCAGCACCCTTGAGGGATTTGGAAACACCATATATTTT | CASTLEGFGNTIYF
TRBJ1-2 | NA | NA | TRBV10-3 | TGTGCCATCAGTGAGTCGACCAGTCTAACGTGGGACTACACCTTC | CAISESTSLTWDYTF
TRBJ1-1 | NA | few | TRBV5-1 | TGTGCCAGCAGCTCCAGGGTGAACACTGAAGCTTTCTTT | CASSSRVNTEAFF
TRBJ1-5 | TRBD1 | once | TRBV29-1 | TGCAGCGCATCCCTTGGACAGGGAGGGCAGCCCCAGCATTTT | CSASLGQGGQPQHF
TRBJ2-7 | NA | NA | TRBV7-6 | TGTGCCAGCAGCTTATCGGCCCCGGGACTCTACGAGCAGTACTTC | CASSLSAPGLYEQYF
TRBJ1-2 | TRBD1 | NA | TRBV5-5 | TGTGCCAGCAGCTTCCACAGGGGGGCCATCAACTATGGCTACACCTTC | CASSFHRGAINYGYTF
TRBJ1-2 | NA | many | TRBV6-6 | TGTGCCAGCAGCCCGGGACCCTTCAATGGCTACACCTTC | CASSPGPFNGYTF
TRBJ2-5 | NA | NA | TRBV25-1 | TGTGCCAGCAGCAGAATCGGGGAGGGGGATGAGACCCAGTACTTC | CASSRIGEGDETQYF
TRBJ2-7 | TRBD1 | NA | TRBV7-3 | TGTGCCACTCCGACAGGGGTCTCCTACGAGCAGTACTTC | CATPTGVSYEQYF
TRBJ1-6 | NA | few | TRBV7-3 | TGTGCCAGCAGCCGCCCGGGGTCCAATTCACCCCTCCACTTT | CASSRPGSNSPLHF
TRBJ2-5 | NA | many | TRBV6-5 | TGTGCCAGCAGTGGGGGACTCCTAGGGACCCAGTACTTC | CASSGGLLGTQYF
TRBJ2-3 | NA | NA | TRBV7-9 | TGTGCCAGCCCCCGGGACATCGGAGATACGCAGTATTTT | CASPRDIGDTQYF
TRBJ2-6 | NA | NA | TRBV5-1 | TGCGCCAGCAGCATGACAGTCTCTGGGGCCAACGTCCTGACTTTC | CASSMTVSGANVLTF
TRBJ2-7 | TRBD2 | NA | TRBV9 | TGTGCCAGCAGCGTAGAGGGGACTAGCGGGAGCTACGAGCAGTACTTC | CASSVEGTSGSYEQYF
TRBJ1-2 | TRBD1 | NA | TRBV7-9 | TGCGCCAGCAGCCCGGGACAGGGACTTAACTATGGCTACACCTTC | CASSPGQGLNYGYTF
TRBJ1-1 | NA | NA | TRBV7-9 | TGTGCCAGCAGCTTATACGTGAACACTGAAGCTTTCTTT | CASSLYVNTEAFF
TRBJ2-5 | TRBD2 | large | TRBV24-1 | TGTGCCACCAGTGATCGGGGGGGGGGCCAAGAGACCCAGTACTTC | CATSDRGGGQETQYF
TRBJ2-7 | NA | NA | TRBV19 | TGTGCCAGTAGTACAGGCTACGAGCAGTACTTC | CASSTGYEQYF
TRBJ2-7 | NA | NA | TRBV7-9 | TGTGCCAGCAGCTCGGACGGTTACTCCTACGAGCAGTACTTC | CASSSDGYSYEQYF
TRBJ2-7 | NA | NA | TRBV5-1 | TGCGCCAGCAGCTTGGTGGGCGGGATCGGCGAGCAGTACTTC | CASSLVGGIGEQYF
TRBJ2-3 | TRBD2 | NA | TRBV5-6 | TGTGCCAGCAGCTCATGGAGGGGACTAGCATCCGATACGCAGTATTTT | CASSSWRGLASDTQYF
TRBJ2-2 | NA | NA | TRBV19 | TGTGCCAGCCACAGAGGAGGGCCATTCGGGGAGCTGTTTTTT | CASHRGGPFGELFF
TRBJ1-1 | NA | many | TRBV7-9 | TGTGCCAGCAGCTTAGCGTCTTTGAGACATGGAGCTTTCTTT | CASSLASLRHGAFF
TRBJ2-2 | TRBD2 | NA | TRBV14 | TGTGCCAGCAGCCCCAAGCGGGGGCAGAACACCGGGGAGCTGTTTTTT | CASSPKRGQNTGELFF
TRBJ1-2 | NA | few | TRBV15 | TGTGCCACCCAAAAGGGCCAGGACAGATCCTATGGCTACACCTTC | CATQKGQDRSYGYTF
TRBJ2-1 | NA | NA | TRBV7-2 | TGTGCCAGCAGCTTAGGTCCGGGAGCTGGCTACAATGAGCAGTTCTTC | CASSLGPGAGYNEQFF
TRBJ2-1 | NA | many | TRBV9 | TGTGCCAGCAGCGTAGGGGGGGACCCCTACAATGAGCAGTTCTTC | CASSVGGDPYNEQFF
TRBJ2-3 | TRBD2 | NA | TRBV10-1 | TGCGCCAGCACGCGGGGGGACTACACAGATACGCAGTATTTT | CASTRGDYTDTQYF
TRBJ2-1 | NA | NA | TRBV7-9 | TGTGCTAGCAGCCGGGACAATGAGCAGTTCTTC | CASSRDNEQFF
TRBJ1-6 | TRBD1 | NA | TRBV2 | TGTGCCAGCAGTGAGGCGGGACAGAATAATTCACCCCTCCACTTT | CASSEAGQNNSPLHF
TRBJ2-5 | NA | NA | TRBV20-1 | TGCAGTTCCAGGAGGGGAGCGGATGCACTCGAGACCCAGTACTTC | CSSRRGADALETQYF
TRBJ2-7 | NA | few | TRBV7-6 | TGTGCCAGCAGCCCAAGAGGAGGGGGCGGGTACGAGCAGTACTTC | CASSPRGGGGYEQYF
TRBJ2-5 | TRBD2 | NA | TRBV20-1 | TGCAGTGCTAGAGATCGTTGGATAGCGGGGGACCAGTACTTC | CSARDRWIAGDQYF
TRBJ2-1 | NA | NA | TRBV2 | TGTGCCACTGGTACAGCCCCGGGCAATGAGCAGTTCTTC | CATGTAPGNEQFF
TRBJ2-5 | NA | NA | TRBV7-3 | TGTGCCAGCAGCTTACCCCACAGAGAGGGGTTGGGGACCCAGTACTTC | CASSLPHREGLGTQYF
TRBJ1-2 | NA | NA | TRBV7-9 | TGTGCCAGCAGCCCAAGCGTTAGGGATGGCTACACCTTC | CASSPSVRDGYTF
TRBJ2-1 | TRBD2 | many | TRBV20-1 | TGCAGTGCTAGAGGGACTAGCGGGATCCATGAGCAGTTCTTC | CSARGTSGIHEQFF
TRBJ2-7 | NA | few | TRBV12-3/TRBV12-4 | TGTGCCAGCAGTTTAGAGGGTTCCCTGACCTACGAGCAGTACTTC | CASSLEGSLTYEQYF
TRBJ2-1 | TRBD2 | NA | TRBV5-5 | TGTGCCAGCAGCCCGTCCGGGGGGGGTGGCAATGAGCAGTTCTTC | CASSPSGGGGNEQFF
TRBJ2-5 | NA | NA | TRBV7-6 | TGTGCCAGCAGCCGAGCTGAGACCCAGTACTTC | CASSRAETQYF
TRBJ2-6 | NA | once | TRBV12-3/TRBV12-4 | TGTGCCAGCGGTTTCGAGGGGGGTGGGCCCAACGTCCTGACTTTC | CASGFEGGGPNVLTF
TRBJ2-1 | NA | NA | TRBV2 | TGTGCCAGCTCGAGGGACCCCGGGGGAACTTACAATGAGCAGTTCTTC | CASSRDPGGTYNEQFF